This TCR beta chain is drawn from a study of blood T cells in healthy people across ages (dated by TCRdb to the mid-2010s). About the investigation overall: In model experiments, template switching captured about one uniquely barcoded TCR beta cDNA molecule for every two T cells. To track age-related changes in TCR beta repertoire diversity, the study relied on deep sequencing normalized with unique cDNA molecular identifiers. The study analyzed two additional independent replicas of 1 million unique cDNA reads from the same blood draw for two donors, one aged 18 to 29 and one aged 80 or older. To avoid experimental bias, donors of different ages were spread randomly across the sequencing lanes. Donors were grouped into four age groups: young (average roughly 15 years), middle-aged (around 39), aged (approximately 67) and long-lived (just over 80).

The donors were roughly 39 Caucasian individuals from Russia, aged 6 to 90 years, who were systemically healthy. About 9.8 milliliters of peripheral blood were drawn from each donor into EDTA-treated Vacutainer tubes. PBMCs were isolated by Ficoll-Paque density-gradient centrifugation, with at least 7 million obtained per sample. Trizol reagent was used to extract total RNA from PBMCs, with at least 5.5 micrograms per sample. Naive CD45RAhigh/CD27high T cell percentages were measured by flow cytometry on a PBMC aliquot from every donor. What the study reported, not specific to this receptor: The CMV infection status of donors was not known, potentially confounding age-related changes in expanded clonotypes. A strong correlation was found between observed TCR beta diversity and the percentage of naive T cells measured by flow cytometry. Compared with the aged group, the long-lived group had more naive CD4+ T cells, fewer expanded clones and increased TCR diversity, suggesting age selection. As age increased, observed TCR beta diversity per million T cells dropped in a roughly linear way, and a significant reduction was already evident by age about 40. Total diversity estimates from one million sequenced T cells were considered lower bounds and underestimates. Since profiling was done on bulk unsorted PBMCs, naive and antigen-experienced compartments could not be conclusively compared.

The table lists this clonotype with a count of one. The antigen this receptor binds is unknown. The record has no base qualities; no much larger clone is one base away. A single read counts as weak evidence. The method was 5' RACE. TCRdb names Illumina HiSeq 2500 as the instrument used. A second PCR of roughly 7 to 12 cycles was run with a J-beta primer mix and a sample-barcoded 5' primer. A unique molecular identifier was introduced onto each TCR beta cDNA molecule by a template-switch 5' adaptor carrying 12 random nucleotides. Each sample yielded at least 2.5 million CDR3-containing paired-end reads. The Mint cDNA synthesis kit, primed by a TRBC-specific oligonucleotide, was used to synthesize first-strand cDNA from all RNA. Following uracil-DNA glycosylase treatment, all cDNA underwent a first 18-cycle PCR with the universal primers M1SS and BC2_uni_R. The source study handled its data this way. For normalization, 1 million high-quality reads were randomly selected from each sample, with every read carrying a distinct molecular identifier. Instead of being binned into consensus sequences, reads that shared molecular identifiers were thrown out. MiTCR, with a Q25 quality threshold and the strictest error-elimination algorithm, was used for CDR3 identification, clonotype clustering and error correction. A nonparametric unseen species model with Euler transformation was used to estimate a lower bound on total TCR beta diversity. TCRdb took the public reads, trimmed them with fastp at Q25, ran MiXCR for clone calling and kept in-frame beta chains. Each entry is one CDR3 protein sequence, shown with its most common DNA and genes. The V and J calls reflect TCRdb's pipeline rather than the authors' work. The sample yields 650,000 to 950,000 distinct CDR3 sequences; under 45% were counted once. Clones ranked in the top ten supply about 19% of the sample.

V is cut back by 1 base and J by 3 bases, with 4 bases in the junction unmatched. The CDR1 and CDR2 encoded by the germline V gene are SGHRS and YFSETQ. The CDR3 measures 15 amino acids from cysteine to phenylalanine. Just the 45-base CDR3 DNA is kept, in frame starting at base 1. The material sequenced was blood. The clonotype comes from a man aged 55 to 69 in good health. Recombination linked TRBV5-1 to TRBJ2-1; TRBD1 agrees with 7 junctional bases. In nucleotides, the sequence is TGCGCCAGCAGCTTGCTAGGGGGCTTCTACAATGAGCAGTTCTTC. Its protein product is CASSLLGGFYNEQFF.